This entry describes one T cell receptor beta chain. The germline gives CDR1 MDHEN, CDR2 SYDVKM. Losses at the gene ends were 3 bases for V and 0 bases for J; bases not matched to a gene: 7. This CDR3 contains 18 residues. This specimen belongs to a study of blood T cell repertoires in COVID-19. The assay was immunoSEQ multiplex PCR, and TCRdb's table has in-frame clones only and misses some. Among about 63,000 clones listed, 65% to 85% were seen once. This chain links TRBV28 with TRBJ2-2; TRBD1 matches at 10 bases. The receptor was derived from a woman in her thirties or forties with acute COVID-19. The specimen was PBMCs or T cells enriched from blood (not recorded which). For the CDR3, the DNA is TGTGCCAGCAGTTTCGACAGGGGGCCCAACACGAACACCGGGGAGCTGTTTTTT. Its protein is CASSFDRGPNTNTGELFF.